This note documents a single T cell receptor (beta chain) sequence. No antigen is known for it. The use of genomic DNA as template underpinned the TCR beta VDJ and CDR3 profiling. TCRdb reprocessed the reads via MiXCR and lists one record per CDR3 protein. Here the sample spans roughly 150,000 distinct CDR3 sequences, more than 45% being singletons. The patients chosen for sequencing had shown expansion of CD8+CD57+ cells (detected by flow cytometry). Patients, without exception, had severe acquired aplastic anemia. Blood was sampled before the patients had received any therapy. The V gene's germline CDR1 is SGHVS and CDR2 FNYEAQ. V was clipped by 5 bases and J by 5 bases; unmatched bases: 12. There are 17 residues in the CDR3. This sample is part of a study of CD8+CD57+ T cells in acquired aplastic anemia. Study-level results: The study identified roughly 29 CD8+ CDR3 sequences shared by patients and controls.

The TCR sequence derives from a human donor with aplastic anemia. This chain connects TRBV7-6 to TRBJ2-1; 10 positions agree with TRBD2. The material sequenced was sorted CD4+, CD8+, or CD8+CD57+ T cells (not recorded which) from PBMCs. The CDR3 here is CASSPRRSSGGHNEQFF. In DNA form, the CDR3 reads TGTGCCAGCAGCCCCCGCCGTTCTAGCGGGGGCCACAATGAGCAGTTCTTC.